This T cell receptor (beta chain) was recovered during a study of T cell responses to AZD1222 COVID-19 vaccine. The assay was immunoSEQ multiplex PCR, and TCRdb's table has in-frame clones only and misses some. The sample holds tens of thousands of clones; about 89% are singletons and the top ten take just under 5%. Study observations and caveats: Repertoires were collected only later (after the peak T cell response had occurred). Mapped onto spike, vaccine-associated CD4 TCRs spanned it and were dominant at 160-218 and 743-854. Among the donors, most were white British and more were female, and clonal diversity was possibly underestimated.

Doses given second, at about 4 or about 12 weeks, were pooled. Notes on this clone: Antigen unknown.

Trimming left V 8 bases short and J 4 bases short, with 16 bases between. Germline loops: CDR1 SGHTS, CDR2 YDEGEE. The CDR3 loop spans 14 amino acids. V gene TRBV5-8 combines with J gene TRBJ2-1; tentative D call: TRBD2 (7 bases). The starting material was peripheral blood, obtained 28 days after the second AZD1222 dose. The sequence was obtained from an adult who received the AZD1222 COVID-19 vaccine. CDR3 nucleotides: TGTGCCAGTTCGGCGGGGGCCACATACAATGAGCAGTTCTTC. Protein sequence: CASSAGATYNEQFF.